Listed below are T cell receptor beta chains from one sample, sequenced in a study of T-cell reconstitution after alpha-beta-depleted transplantation in children. TCRdb recomputed calls from the PCR reads with MiXCR, one row per CDR3 protein. Of 240,000 or so distinct CDR3 sequences in the sample, roughly 8.2% are singletons; the top ten hold 6.3%. This material consisted of PBMCs, mostly from graft donor cells, taken 180 days after TCRalphabeta/CD19-depleted stem cell transplant. The receptor set was obtained from a male patient aged 10 to 17 who had a stem cell transplant for acute lymphoblastic leukemia, so the T cells may come from the graft donor. The CDR3 runs from the conserved cysteine through the conserved F or W. A D gene is named only where the DNA matches it firmly. Clone sizes are given selectively: once, few, many, or a class where the clone is expanded.

size,J,V,length,D,CDR3,DNA
many,TRBJ2-1,TRBV29-1,15,.,CSVHPGLLTYNEQFF,TGCAGCGTTCACCCGGGACTCTTGACCTACAATGAGCAGTTCTTC
many,TRBJ2-7,TRBV7-2,15,TRBD1,CASSFPGQPTYEQYF,TGTGCCAGCAGCTTTCCGGGACAGCCCACCTACGAGCAGTACTTC
many,TRBJ1-2,TRBV5-5,16,.,CASSLDGSYLNYGYTF,TGTGCCAGCAGCTTGGATGGCAGTTATCTTAACTATGGCTACACCTTC
many,TRBJ2-4,TRBV2,14,.,CASRTERGKNIQYF,TGTGCCAGCCGGACAGAGCGAGGGAAAAACATTCAGTACTTC
many,TRBJ1-2,TRBV6-1,15,TRBD1,CASREGGTVPYGYTF,TGTGCCAGCAGGGAAGGAGGGACAGTCCCCTATGGCTACACCTTC
few,TRBJ1-5,TRBV7-2,15,.,CASSLEFRYNQPQHF,TGTGCCAGCAGCTTAGAGTTCAGATACAATCAGCCCCAGCATTTT
few,TRBJ1-5,TRBV3-1,14,.,CASSQWGLNQPQHF,TGTGCCAGCAGCCAATGGGGCCTCAATCAGCCCCAGCATTTT
.,TRBJ2-3,TRBV7-2,18,.,CASSLSPKTGSSTDTQYF,TGTGCCAGCAGCTTATCCCCCAAGACAGGTTCCAGCACAGATACGCAGTATTTT
many,TRBJ2-3,TRBV4-1,15,.,CASSQGYGAQDTQYF,TGCGCCAGCAGCCAAGGATATGGGGCTCAGGATACGCAGTATTTT
many,TRBJ2-3,TRBV29-1,15,TRBD2,CSVLIRLAGPGTQYF,TGCAGCGTCCTAATCCGACTAGCGGGCCCAGGTACGCAGTATTTT
many,TRBJ2-3,TRBV24-1,13,.,CATSGVGADTQYF,TGTGCCACCAGTGGGGTAGGTGCAGATACGCAGTATTTT
many,TRBJ1-1,TRBV12-3/TRBV12-4,14,.,CASSAGTPNTEAFF,TGTGCCAGCAGTGCTGGGACACCGAACACTGAAGCTTTCTTT
many,TRBJ2-1,TRBV5-1,11,.,CASSGVYEQFF,TGCGCCAGCAGCGGGGTTTATGAGCAGTTCTTC
many,TRBJ1-1,TRBV29-1,10,.,CSAIQIQSFF,TGCAGCGCCATTCAAATTCAATCTTTCTTT
many,TRBJ2-7,TRBV5-6,14,.,CASIPAGQTYEQYF,TGTGCCAGCATCCCCGCAGGACAGACCTACGAGCAGTACTTC
many,TRBJ1-1,TRBV9,13,.,CASSDSRESEAFF,TGTGCCAGCAGCGATAGCCGAGAGTCTGAAGCTTTCTTT
many,TRBJ2-5,TRBV20-1,14,TRBD2,CSASAGTREETQYF,TGCAGTGCTAGTGCCGGGACTAGGGAAGAGACCCAGTACTTC
many,TRBJ2-2,TRBV12-3/TRBV12-4,13,.,CASSFREDGELFF,TGTGCCAGCAGTTTTAGGGAGGACGGGGAGCTGTTTTTT
.,TRBJ2-2,TRBV7-6,15,.,CASSLASNGAGELFF,TGTGCCAGCAGCTTAGCCTCGAATGGGGCCGGGGAGCTGTTTTTT
many,TRBJ2-2,TRBV11-2,15,TRBD2,CASSSRSGGTGELFF,TGTGCCAGCAGCTCGCGAAGCGGGGGGACCGGGGAGCTGTTTTTT
many,TRBJ2-1,TRBV5-1,14,.,CASSLGQGLNEQFF,TGCGCCAGCAGCTTGGGTCAGGGGCTGAATGAGCAGTTCTTC
many,TRBJ2-7,TRBV5-5,12,.,CASNIDTYEQYF,TGTGCCAGCAATATTGACACCTACGAGCAGTACTTC
.,TRBJ2-3,TRBV7-2,16,.,CASSPQPGRPLDTQYF,TGTGCCAGCAGCCCTCAGCCGGGACGGCCGTTGGATACGCAGTATTTT
many,TRBJ2-7,TRBV9,13,.,CASSVGWTNEQYF,TGTGCCAGCAGCGTAGGGTGGACCAACGAGCAGTACTTC
many,TRBJ1-1,TRBV7-2,15,.,CASSLGRGRLTEAFF,TGTGCCAGCAGCTTAGGACGGGGACGGTTGACTGAAGCTTTCTTT
many,TRBJ1-2,TRBV20-1,13,.,CSARGLTEYGYTF,TGCAGTGCTAGAGGGTTGACCGAGTATGGCTACACCTTC
many,TRBJ1-2,TRBV7-8,16,TRBD1,CASSLVRDRPSYGYTF,TGTGCCAGCAGCTTAGTAAGGGACAGACCGAGCTATGGCTACACCTTC
many,TRBJ2-7,TRBV5-1,15,TRBD1,CASSLEVTGTYEQYF,TGCGCCAGCAGCTTGGAAGTGACAGGGACCTACGAGCAGTACTTC
many,TRBJ1-6,TRBV12-3/TRBV12-4,15,TRBD1,CASSPPQGVNSPLHF,TGTGCCAGCAGTCCCCCACAGGGGGTGAATTCACCCCTCCACTTT
many,TRBJ2-7,TRBV12-3/TRBV12-4,15,TRBD1,CASSLEDRAPYEQYF,TGTGCCAGCAGTTTAGAGGACAGGGCCCCCTACGAGCAGTACTTC
many,TRBJ1-6,TRBV27,14,TRBD1,CASSRGQSNSPLHF,TGTGCCAGCAGTAGGGGACAGTCCAATTCACCCCTCCACTTT
many,TRBJ2-3,TRBV10-3,15,.,CAISDPLSSADTQYF,TGTGCCATCAGTGATCCATTATCCAGCGCAGATACGCAGTATTTT
many,TRBJ2-1,TRBV5-1,16,TRBD2,CASSWYHLGGYNEQFF,TGCGCCAGCAGCTGGTACCATTTGGGGGGGTACAATGAGCAGTTCTTC
few,TRBJ1-6,TRBV27,13,.,CASRGRENSPLHF,TGTGCCAGCAGGGGCAGGGAAAATTCACCCCTCCACTTT
many,TRBJ2-1,TRBV12-3/TRBV12-4,14,.,CASSLGRDYNEQFF,TGTGCCAGCAGTTTAGGCCGGGACTACAATGAGCAGTTCTTC
many,TRBJ2-1,TRBV11-3,13,.,CASSLLGGNEQFF,TGTGCCAGCAGCTTACTAGGAGGGAATGAGCAGTTCTTC
many,TRBJ2-7,TRBV11-2,17,.,CASSSRSRAIPDYEQYF,TGTGCCAGCAGCTCCCGATCCAGGGCAATCCCTGACTACGAGCAGTACTTC
many,TRBJ2-1,TRBV20-1,15,TRBD2,CSASRGSGGNNEQFF,TGCAGTGCTAGCCGAGGGAGCGGGGGGAACAATGAGCAGTTCTTC
many,TRBJ2-3,TRBV15,16,.,CATSPSVGPSTDTQYF,TGTGCCACCAGCCCATCCGTCGGGCCTAGCACAGATACGCAGTATTTT
many,TRBJ1-1,TRBV10-3,13,.,CAISELGNTEAFF,TGTGCCATCAGTGAGCTCGGGAACACTGAAGCTTTCTTT
few,TRBJ2-6,TRBV28,18,.,CASSGGGRGYSGANVLTF,TGTGCCAGCAGTGGGGGGGGCAGGGGCTACTCTGGGGCCAACGTCCTGACTTTC
many,TRBJ2-1,TRBV13,16,.,CASSRQGRTRYNEQFF,TGTGCCAGCAGCAGACAGGGTAGGACTAGGTACAATGAGCAGTTCTTC
once,TRBJ2-1,TRBV5-4,13,TRBD1,CASSIGQGVEQFF,TGTGCCAGCAGCATTGGACAGGGCGTTGAGCAGTTCTTC
many,TRBJ1-4,TRBV7-8,15,.,CASSLEGSNHEKLFF,TGTGCCAGCAGCTTGGAAGGGTCTAATCATGAAAAACTGTTTTTT
many,TRBJ2-7,TRBV11-2,15,TRBD1,CASSFPGTGAYEQYF,TGTGCCAGCAGCTTCCCCGGGACAGGGGCCTACGAGCAGTACTTC
many,TRBJ2-5,TRBV5-1,13,.,CASSFGWQETQYF,TGCGCCAGCAGCTTCGGGTGGCAAGAGACCCAGTACTTC
many,TRBJ1-1,TRBV6-1,11,.,CASSEFTEAFF,TGTGCCAGCAGTGAGTTCACTGAAGCTTTCTTT
many,TRBJ2-3,TRBV7-9,14,.,CASSLSENTDTQYF,TGTGCCAGCAGCTTAAGTGAGAACACAGATACGCAGTATTTT
many,TRBJ1-2,TRBV13,16,TRBD1,CASSHLSTGTNYGYTF,TGTGCCAGCAGCCACCTCTCGACAGGGACCAACTATGGCTACACCTTC
many,TRBJ1-2,TRBV20-1,15,TRBD1,CSAQQRNTGDNGYTF,TGCAGTGCTCAGCAGCGAAACACAGGGGATAATGGCTACACCTTC
many,TRBJ2-1,TRBV20-1,14,.,CSAPTVSRYNEQFF,TGCAGTGCTCCGACTGTCTCGAGGTACAATGAGCAGTTCTTC
.,TRBJ1-3,TRBV27,16,.,CASSLEGPPSGNTIYF,TGTGCCAGCAGTTTAGAAGGTCCCCCCTCTGGAAACACCATATATTTT
many,TRBJ2-7,TRBV7-2,15,TRBD1,CASSFWTGGSYEQYF,TGTGCCAGCAGCTTTTGGACAGGGGGCTCCTACGAGCAGTACTTC